This T cell receptor beta chain comes out of a study of PD-1 blockade in classical Hodgkin lymphoma. TCRdb's table, derived via immunoSEQ multiplex PCR, lists solely in-frame clones and lacks some. The sample yields tens of thousands of clones, roughly 80% seen once. V was pared by 3 bases and J by 2 bases, with 10 bases of the junction left unmatched. Germline V lookup: CDR1 KGHSH, CDR2 LQKENI. CDR3 length: 17 residues. This clone was seen a single time. Time point defined: cycle 4 day 1 (C4D1), after less than 7 weeks of nivolumab. All trial patients relapsed after autologous stem cell transplantation. Investigators isolated CD4+ T cells from thawed PBMCs through magnetic negative selection.

Specimen: CD4+ T cells from blood, collected before the fourth cycle of nivolumab. The TCR comes from a human donor with classical Hodgkin lymphoma. The chain combines TRBV18 with TRBJ1-5; 7 bases align to TRBD1. CDR3 nucleotides: TGTGCCAGCTCACCCATGGCAGGGGGGGGTGGCAATCAGCCCCAGCATTTT. It is translated as CASSPMAGGGGNQPQHF.